This TCR beta chain is drawn from a study of cytomegalovirus exposure and HLA in healthy donors. At the level of the study: Earlier findings included some 120 million unique TCR beta sequences obtained from 150 million to 200 million T cells. Study-level points and caveats: In a later analysis, productive TCRs from donors in an Asian-associated ancestry cluster reportedly carried fewer N-insertions than the cohort mean.

On this clone itself: Its antigen remains unidentified.

The V gene's germline CDR1 is MNHEY and CDR2 SVGAGI. V was cut by 8 bases and J by 0 bases, with 8 bases left in between. The CDR3 covers 12 residues. PCR amplification relied on 60 Vbeta primers (plus 13 Jbeta primers). The table came from immunoSEQ multiplex PCR; TCRdb's copy has only in-frame clones and leaves some out. The sample carries 90,000 to 100,000 clones, more than 70% recorded once. Sample: PBMCs. The origin of this receptor is a woman in her sixties in good health and CMV-seropositive. This chain connects TRBV6-5 to TRBJ2-7; D might be TRBD2 (6 bases). CDR3 bases: TGTGCCAGCGGGAGGAGCTCCTACGAGCAGTACTTC. It codes for CASGRSSYEQYF.